The source of this T cell receptor (beta chain) is a study of patients and donors after allogeneic stem cell transplantation. TCRdb analysed the RT-PCR reads with MiXCR anew, one entry per CDR3 protein. The repertoire holds roughly 200,000 distinct CDR3 sequences, with around two fifths as singletons. CDR3 length: 15 residues. With 7 bases clipped from V and 5 bases from J, the junction kept 10 bases outside the gene matches. This clonotype was observed a few times. The gene calls are TRBV12-3 or TRBV12-4 and TRBJ1-4; 7 bases are a match to TRBD1. This clonotype was obtained from a human donor who was either an allogeneic HSCT recipient or a stem cell or donor lymphocyte infusion donor (not recorded which). It is not recorded whose cells these are; they may come from a transplant donor. The sample taken for sequencing was blood, either unsorted or a sorted T cell fraction (not recorded which). In DNA form, the CDR3 reads TGTGCCAGCACCGCAGGAGGGACAGTGAATGAAAAACTGTTTTTT. Encoded protein: CASTAGGTVNEKLFF.